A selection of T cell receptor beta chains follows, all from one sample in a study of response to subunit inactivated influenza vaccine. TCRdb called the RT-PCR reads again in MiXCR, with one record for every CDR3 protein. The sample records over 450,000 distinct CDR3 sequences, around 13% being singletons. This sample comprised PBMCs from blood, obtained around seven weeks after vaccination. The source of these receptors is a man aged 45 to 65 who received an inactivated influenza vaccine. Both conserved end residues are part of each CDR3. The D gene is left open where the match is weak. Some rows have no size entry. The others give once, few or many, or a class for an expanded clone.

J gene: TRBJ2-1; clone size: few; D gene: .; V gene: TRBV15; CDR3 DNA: TGTGCCACCAGCAGGACACTGAGCTCCTACAATGAGCAGTTCTTC; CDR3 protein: CATSRTLSSYNEQFF
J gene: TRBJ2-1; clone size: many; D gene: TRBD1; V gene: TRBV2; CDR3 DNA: TGTGCCAGCAGTGTTTTTGAGGGGGCCGGGAATGAGCAGTTCTTC; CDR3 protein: CASSVFEGAGNEQFF
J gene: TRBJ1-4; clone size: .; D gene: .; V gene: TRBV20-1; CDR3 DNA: TGCAGTGCTAGAGATTGGCAGGGCAATAATGAAAAACTGTTTTTT; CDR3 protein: CSARDWQGNNEKLFF
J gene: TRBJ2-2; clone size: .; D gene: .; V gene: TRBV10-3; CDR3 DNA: TGTGCCATCAGTGAGCAACAAAACACCGGGGAGCTGTTTTTT; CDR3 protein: CAISEQQNTGELFF
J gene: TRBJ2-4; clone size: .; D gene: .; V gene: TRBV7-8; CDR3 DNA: TGTGCCAGCAGCCCTTTCCAGGGGGAGGTCAAAAACATTCAGTACTTC; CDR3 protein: CASSPFQGEVKNIQYF
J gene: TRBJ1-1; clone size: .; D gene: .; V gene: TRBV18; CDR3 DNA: TGTGCCAGCTCACCACGAAGGGATAGCACTGAAGCTTTCTTT; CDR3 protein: CASSPRRDSTEAFF
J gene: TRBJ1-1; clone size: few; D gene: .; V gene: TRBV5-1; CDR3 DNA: TGCGCCAGCAGCTCTGGACATTCGAACACTGAAGCTTTCTTT; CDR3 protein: CASSSGHSNTEAFF
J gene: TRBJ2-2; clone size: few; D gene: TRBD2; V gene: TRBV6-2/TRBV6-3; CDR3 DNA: TGTGCCAGCAGGTCAGGGACTAGCGGGAGGGCCTGGCAGAACACCGGGGAGCTGTTTTTT; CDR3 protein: CASRSGTSGRAWQNTGELFF
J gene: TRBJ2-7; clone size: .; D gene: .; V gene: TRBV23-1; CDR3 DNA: TGCGCCAGCAGTCATACACCGGGACCTTCCTACGAGCAGTACTTC; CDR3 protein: CASSHTPGPSYEQYF
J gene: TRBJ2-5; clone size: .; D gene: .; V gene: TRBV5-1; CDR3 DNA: TGCGCCAGCAGCTTGGGGTCGGGGGGACAGCAAGAGACCCAGTACTTC; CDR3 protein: CASSLGSGGQQETQYF
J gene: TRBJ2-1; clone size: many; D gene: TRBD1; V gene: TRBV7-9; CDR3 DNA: TGTGCCAGCAGTTTACGACAGGGCCCATACAATGAGCAGTTCTTC; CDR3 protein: CASSLRQGPYNEQFF
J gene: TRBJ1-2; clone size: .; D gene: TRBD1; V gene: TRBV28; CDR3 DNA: TGTGCCAGCAGGGCCGGGACAGGGGGCGCGGGCGACTATGGCTACACCTTC; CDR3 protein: CASRAGTGGAGDYGYTF
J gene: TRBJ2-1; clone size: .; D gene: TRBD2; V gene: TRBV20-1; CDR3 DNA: TGCAGTGCTAGATTGGCTAGCGGGAGCTCGGATGAGCAGTTCTTC; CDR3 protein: CSARLASGSSDEQFF
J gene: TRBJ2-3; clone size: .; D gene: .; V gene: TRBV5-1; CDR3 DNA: TGCGCCAGCAGCCCAGTCAGATCAGATACGCAGTATTTT; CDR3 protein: CASSPVRSDTQYF
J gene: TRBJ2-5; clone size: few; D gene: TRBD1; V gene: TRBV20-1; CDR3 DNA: TGCAGTGCTAGAGACCTGCTGACAGGGAACCAAGAGACCCAGTACTTC; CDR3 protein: CSARDLLTGNQETQYF
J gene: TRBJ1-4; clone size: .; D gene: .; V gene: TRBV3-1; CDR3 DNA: TGTGCCAGCAGCGAAACGCCTGGGGGCGGAAAACTGTTTTTT; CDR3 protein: CASSETPGGGKLFF
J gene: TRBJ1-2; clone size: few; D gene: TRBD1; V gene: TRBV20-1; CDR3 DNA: TGCAGTGCTAGACCCCAGGGGGGGCTGGGGAACTATGGCTACACCTTC; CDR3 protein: CSARPQGGLGNYGYTF
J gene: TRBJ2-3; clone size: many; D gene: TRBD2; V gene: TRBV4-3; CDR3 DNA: TGCGCCAGCAGCCAAAACAGCGGGAGGCACACAGATACGCAGTATTTT; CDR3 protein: CASSQNSGRHTDTQYF
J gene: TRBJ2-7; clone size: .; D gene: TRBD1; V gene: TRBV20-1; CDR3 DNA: TGCAGTGGGACAGGGGGCGGCGAGCAGTACTTC; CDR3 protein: CSGTGGGEQYF
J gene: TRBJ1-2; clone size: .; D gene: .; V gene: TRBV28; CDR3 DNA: TGTGCCAGCAGTTTATCAGGGGAAAACTATGGCTACACCTTC; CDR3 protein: CASSLSGENYGYTF
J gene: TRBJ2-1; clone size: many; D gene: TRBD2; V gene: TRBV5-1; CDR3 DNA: TGCGCCAGCAGCTTTGGGACTAGCGGGGGGAACAATGAGCAGTTCTTC; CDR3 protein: CASSFGTSGGNNEQFF
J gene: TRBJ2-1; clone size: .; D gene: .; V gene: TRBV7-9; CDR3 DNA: TGTGCCAGCAGCTTAACACTAGGTGACAATGAGCAGTTCTTC; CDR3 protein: CASSLTLGDNEQFF
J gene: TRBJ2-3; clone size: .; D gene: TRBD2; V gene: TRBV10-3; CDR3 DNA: TGTGCCATCACCGTTAGCGGGAGGAGCACAGATACGCAGTATTTT; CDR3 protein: CAITVSGRSTDTQYF
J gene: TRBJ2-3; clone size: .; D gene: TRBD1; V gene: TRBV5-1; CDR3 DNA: TGCGCCAGCACCCAGGACAGGGAATTCACAGATACGCAGTATTTT; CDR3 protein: CASTQDREFTDTQYF
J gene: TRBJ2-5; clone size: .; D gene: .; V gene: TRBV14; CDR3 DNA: TGTGCCAGCAGCCAAGCCCTAGGGATCAGGGCCCAGTACTTC; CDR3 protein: CASSQALGIRAQYF
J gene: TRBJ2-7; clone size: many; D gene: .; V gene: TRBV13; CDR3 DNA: TGTGCCAGCAGCGACTCCCGGCAGGGGTCCTACGAGCAGTACTTC; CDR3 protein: CASSDSRQGSYEQYF
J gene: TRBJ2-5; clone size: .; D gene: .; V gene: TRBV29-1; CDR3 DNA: TGCAGCGCCGAGCGTGCGGAGACCCAGTACTTC; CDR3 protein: CSAERAETQYF
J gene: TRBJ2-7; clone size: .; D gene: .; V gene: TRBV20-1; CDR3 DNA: TGCAGTGCTAAAGAAGGGTTGGCGGGGGCCGCCTACGAGCAGTACTTC; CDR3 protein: CSAKEGLAGAAYEQYF
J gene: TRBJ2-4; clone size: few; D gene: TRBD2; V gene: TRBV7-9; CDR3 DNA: TGTGCCAGCAGCTTGGTAGGGACTAGCGGGACTCAGTACTTC; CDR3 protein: CASSLVGTSGTQYF
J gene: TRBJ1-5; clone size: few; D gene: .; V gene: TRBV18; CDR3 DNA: TGTGCCAGCTCACCACCGTCGGGCAGCATCAATCAGCCCCAGCATTTT; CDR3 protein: CASSPPSGSINQPQHF
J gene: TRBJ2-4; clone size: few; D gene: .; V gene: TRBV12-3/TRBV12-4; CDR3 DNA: TGTGCCAGCAGTCTAGGGGGGGGCGCCAAAAACATTCAGTACTTC; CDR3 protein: CASSLGGGAKNIQYF
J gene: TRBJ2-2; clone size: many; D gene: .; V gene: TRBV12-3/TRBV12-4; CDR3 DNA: TGTGCCAGCAGTGGGGGGGGCCGGTACACCGGGGAGCTGTTTTTT; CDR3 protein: CASSGGGRYTGELFF
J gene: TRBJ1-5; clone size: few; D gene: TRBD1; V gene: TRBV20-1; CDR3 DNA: TGCAGTGCTAGTTCCGGACAGGAGCCCCAGCATTTT; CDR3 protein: CSASSGQEPQHF
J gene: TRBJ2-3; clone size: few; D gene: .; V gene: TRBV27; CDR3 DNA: TGTGCCAGCAGTATGACAGGAGATACGCAGTATTTT; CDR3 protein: CASSMTGDTQYF
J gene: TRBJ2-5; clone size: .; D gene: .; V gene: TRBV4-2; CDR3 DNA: TGTGCCAGCAGCCAGGATGATCTGGGGACCCAGTACTTC; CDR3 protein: CASSQDDLGTQYF
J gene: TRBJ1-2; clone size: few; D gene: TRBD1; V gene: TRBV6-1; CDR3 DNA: TGTGCCAGCAGTGATCCCAAGGACAGGGTGGGGGGCTACACCTTC; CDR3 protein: CASSDPKDRVGGYTF
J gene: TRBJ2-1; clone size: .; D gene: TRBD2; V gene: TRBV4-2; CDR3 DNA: TGTGCCAGCAGCCACCTCGGGACTAGCGGGACCTACAATGAGCAGTTCTTC; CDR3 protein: CASSHLGTSGTYNEQFF
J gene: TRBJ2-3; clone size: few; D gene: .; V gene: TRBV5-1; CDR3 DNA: TGCGCCAGCAGCTTGCGTGGTCCGGAGACAGATACGCAGTATTTT; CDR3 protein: CASSLRGPETDTQYF
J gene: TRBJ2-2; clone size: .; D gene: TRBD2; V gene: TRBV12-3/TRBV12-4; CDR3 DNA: TGTGCCAGCAGTTTCCCTCGACTAGCGGGAATCACCGGGGAGCTGTTTTTT; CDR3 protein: CASSFPRLAGITGELFF
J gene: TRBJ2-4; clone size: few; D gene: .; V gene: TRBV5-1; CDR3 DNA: TGCGCCAGCAGCTTGGGGGCAGGGGAGTACATTCAGTACTTC; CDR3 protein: CASSLGAGEYIQYF
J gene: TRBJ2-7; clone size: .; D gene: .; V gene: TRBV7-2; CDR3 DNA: TGTGCCAGCAGCTTCTTCCCGGGGGCCGACTACGAGCAGTACTTC; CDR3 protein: CASSFFPGADYEQYF
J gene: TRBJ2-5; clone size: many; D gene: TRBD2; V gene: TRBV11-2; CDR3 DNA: TGTGCCAGCAGCTCCGGCCCCCAACTAGCGGGACAAGAGACCCAGTACTTC; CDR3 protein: CASSSGPQLAGQETQYF
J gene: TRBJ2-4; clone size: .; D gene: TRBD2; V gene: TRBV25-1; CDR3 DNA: TGTGCCCCCCGACTAGCGGGAGGGGAGGGGTACATTCAGTACTTC; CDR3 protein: CAPRLAGGEGYIQYF
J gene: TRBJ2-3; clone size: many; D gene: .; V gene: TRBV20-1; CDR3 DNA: TGCAGTGCTCTCTCAGGGGGCACAGATACGCAGTATTTT; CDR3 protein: CSALSGGTDTQYF
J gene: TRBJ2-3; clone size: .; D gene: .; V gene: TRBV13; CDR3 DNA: TGTGCCAGCAGGCCAACTAAGTTACGGGGAGATACGCAGTATTTT; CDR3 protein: CASRPTKLRGDTQYF
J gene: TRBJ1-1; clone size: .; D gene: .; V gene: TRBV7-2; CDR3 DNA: TGTGCCAGCAGCCCCCCGGGGGGACGGAACACTGAAGCTTTCTTT; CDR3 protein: CASSPPGGRNTEAFF
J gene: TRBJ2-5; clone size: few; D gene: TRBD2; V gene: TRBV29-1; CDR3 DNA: TGCAGCGTTGAACCTAGCGGGAGGGGGGAGACCCAGTACTTC; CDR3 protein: CSVEPSGRGETQYF
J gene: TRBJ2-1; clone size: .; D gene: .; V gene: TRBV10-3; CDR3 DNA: TGTGCCATCTCCGGGAGTGCCTACAATGAGCAGTTCTTC; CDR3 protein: CAISGSAYNEQFF
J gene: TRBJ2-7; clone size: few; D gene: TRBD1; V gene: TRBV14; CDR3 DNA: TGTGCCAGCAGCCCTACGGGACAGGGGTTTAAGCAGTACTTC; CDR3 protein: CASSPTGQGFKQYF
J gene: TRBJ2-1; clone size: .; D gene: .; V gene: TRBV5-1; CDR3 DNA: TGCGCCAGCAGCTTGGCCGGGGGGCGATCCTACAATGAGCAGTTCTTC; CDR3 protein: CASSLAGGRSYNEQFF
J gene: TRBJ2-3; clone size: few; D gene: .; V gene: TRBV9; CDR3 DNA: TGTGCCAGCAGCGCAGACAGAGCGATCACAGATACGCAGTATTTT; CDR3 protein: CASSADRAITDTQYF
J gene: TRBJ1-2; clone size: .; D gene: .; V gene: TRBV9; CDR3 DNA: TGTGCCAGCAGCGAGAAATTAGTGACAGCTACTAACTATGGCTACACCTTC; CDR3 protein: CASSEKLVTATNYGYTF
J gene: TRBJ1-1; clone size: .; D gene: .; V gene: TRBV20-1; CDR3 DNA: TGCAGTGCTAAGGACATCCGGCTGATGAACACTGAAGCTTTCTTT; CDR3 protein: CSAKDIRLMNTEAFF